Following are 14 T cell receptor beta chains from one sample sequenced in a study of T cell responses to AZD1222 COVID-19 vaccine. The repertoire was sequenced with immunoSEQ multiplex PCR; TCRdb's copy has only in-frame clones and lacks some. The repertoire has 130,000 or so clones, 80% to 90% of them found once; the top ten carry about a fifth. The sequencing used peripheral blood, collected on day 0 of AZD1222 vaccination. These receptors originate from an adult in good health.

The CDR3 protein is CSVFSGREANYGYTF. The DNA for the CDR3 is TGCAGCGTTTTTAGCGGGAGGGAAGCTAACTATGGCTACACCTTC. The chain links TRBV29-1 to TRBJ1-2; D gene uncertain. CDR1 is SQVTM and CDR2 is ANQGSEA in the germline V gene. Trimming took 5 bases from V and 0 from J, leaving 16 bases between them. The CDR3 has 15 residues.

The rearrangement uses TRBV4-1 and TRBJ2-7; the D is unclear. Germline V gene lookup returns CDR1 MGHRA and CDR2 YSYEKL. With 6 bases removed from V and 1 base from J, the gap between germline ends came to 16 bases. The CDR3 extends over 15 amino acids. The CDR3 sequence: CASRSRSTSSYEQYF. CDR3 nucleotides: TGCGCCAGCAGATCTCGATCGACGTCGTCCTACGAGCAGTACTTC.

The chain employs TRBV28 and TRBJ1-5; D might be TRBD1 (6 bases). Per germline, CDR1 MDHEN and CDR2 SYDVKM. V lost 8 bases, J lost 6 bases, and 11 bases lay in between. The length of the CDR3 is 12 residues. DNA for the CDR3: TGTGCCAGCTCGCAGGGGATTCAGCCCCAGCATTTT. Amino acids: CASSQGIQPQHF.

The chain employs TRBV5-1 and TRBJ2-4; 11 nucleotides agree with TRBD2. CDR3 length: 15 amino acids. Germline loops: CDR1 SGHRS, CDR2 YFSETQ. With V trimmed by 4 bases and J by 6 bases, 6 bases remained unmatched. CDR3: CASSGGTSGINIQYF. The DNA for the CDR3 is TGCGCCAGCAGCGGCGGGACTAGCGGCATAAACATTCAGTACTTC.

This chain joins TRBV4-3 and TRBJ1-4, with D unresolved. V was trimmed by 0 bases and J by 2 bases, leaving 13 bases between them. Looked up from germline, CDR1 is LGHNA and CDR2 is YSLEER. This CDR3 is built from 17 residues. The CDR3 region has the DNA TGCGCCAGCAGCCAAGATACCCCTTTGGGTACTAATGAAAAACTGTTTTTT. Translated, it gives CASSQDTPLGTNEKLFF.

The J gene is TRBJ2-3, the V gene TRBV11-2; tentative D call: TRBD2 (7 bases). V gave up 1 base and J gave up 2 bases, with 10 bases separating them. The germline CDR1 and CDR2 sequences are SGHAT and FQNNGV. The CDR3 is 15 residues long. In DNA, the CDR3 is TGTGCCAGCAGCTTAGGGGGGGGCGCCACAGATACGCAGTATTTT. Translating it yields CASSLGGGATDTQYF.

The chain recombines TRBV5-8 with TRBJ2-1, with D hard to call. Germline V gives CDR1 SGHTS, CDR2 YDEGEE. V lost 0 bases to trimming and J lost 1 base, with 11 bases between them. The CDR3 totals 16 residues. The CDR3 DNA is TGTGCCAGCAGCTTGGTTGGCCTGGGGTCCTACAATGAGCAGTTCTTC. Encoded protein: CASSLVGLGSYNEQFF. Filled out from reference TRBV5-8 and TRBJ2-1, the complete variable domain reads EAGVTQSPTHLIKTRGQQATLRCSPISGHTSVYWYQQALGLGLQFLLWYDEGEERNRGNFPPRFSGRQFPNYSSELNVNALELEDSALYLCASSLVGLGSYNEQFFGPGTRLTVL.

This clone was seen once. The rearrangement uses TRBV12-3 or TRBV12-4 and TRBJ1-4; D is unresolved. Deletions cut 3 bases from V and 5 bases from J, with 4 bases between. The CDR3 totals 12 residues. The CDR3 is CASSLENEKLFF. The DNA for the CDR3 is TGTGCCAGCAGTTTGGAGAATGAAAAACTGTTTTTT.

The chain joins TRBV6-5 to TRBJ1-5; the D gene is possibly TRBD1 (5 bases). V dropped 0 bases and J dropped 2 bases, with 5 bases sitting between them. CDR1 MNHEY and CDR2 SVGAGI come from the germline V gene. The CDR3 contains 14 residues. CDR3 nucleotides: TGTGCCAGCAGTTACTCGGGGGGCAATCAGCCCCAGCATTTT. Residues: CASSYSGGNQPQHF.

The chain links TRBV19 to TRBJ1-5; tentative D call: TRBD1 (6 bases). Germline-derived CDR1 and CDR2 are LNHDA and SQIVND (reference sequence). V lost 5 bases, J lost 2 bases, and 19 bases lay in between. The CDR3 covers 17 residues. Written as DNA, the CDR3 is TGTGCCAGTAGTTGGGGGGCATTTGGAAAGGGCAATCAGCCCCAGCATTTT. This encodes CASSWGAFGKGNQPQHF.

The chain uses TRBV4-1 and TRBJ2-1; 9 bases agree with TRBD1. The CDR3 contains 14 residues. Trimming removed 3 bases from V and 7 bases from J; junction bases left unmatched: 4. CDR1 is MGHRA, CDR2 YSYEKL, per germline. CDR3 nucleotide sequence: TGCGCCAGCAGCCAGGGACAGGGTAGGAATGAGCAGTTCTTC. Translated, it gives CASSQGQGRNEQFF.

V gene TRBV27 combines with J gene TRBJ2-2; D unresolved. The CDR3 runs to 12 residues. V lost 2 bases, J lost 5 bases, and 3 bases lay in between. CDR1 and CDR2 from the germline V gene are MNHEY and SMNVEV (reference sequence). This CDR3 is CASSLRTGELFF. The CDR3, as DNA: TGTGCCAGCAGTTTAAGGACCGGGGAGCTGTTTTTT.

The chain is built from TRBV3-1 (or the pseudogene TRBV3-2) and TRBJ2-4; the D call may be TRBD1 or TRBD2 (6 bases each). CDR1 LGHDT and CDR2 YNNKEL come from the germline V gene (reference sequence). V gave up 0 bases and J gave up 1 base, with 13 bases separating them. This CDR3 contains 17 residues. The CDR3 protein is CASSQDRGVVAKNIQYF. The CDR3 coding sequence is TGTGCCAGCAGCCAAGATAGGGGGGTCGTCGCCAAAAACATTCAGTACTTC.

V usage is TRBV19 and J usage is TRBJ2-1; TRBD2 agrees at 11 bases. Trimming took 6 bases from V and 0 from J; bases not matched to a gene: 16. The CDR3 has 20 residues. Germline V gene lookup returns CDR1 LNHDA and CDR2 SQIVND (reference sequence). CDR3 in DNA: TGTGCCAGTAGCCCCCACCGAGGGCTAGCGGGGGGCAACTCCTACAATGAGCAGTTCTTC. It encodes CASSPHRGLAGGNSYNEQFF.